This record covers a single T cell receptor (beta chain). Antigen: not known. This sample is drawn from a study of cytomegalovirus exposure and HLA in healthy donors. Notes on the study in general: Sequence variants that were highly shared formed a cluster that was likely a sequencing artifact.

PCR used 60 Vbeta primers and 13 Jbeta primers. Assay used: immunoSEQ multiplex PCR; TCRdb lists only in-frame clones, some missing. Of roughly 180,000 clones in the sample, 77% were seen once. Trimming left V 5 bases short and J 6 bases short, with 8 bases between. Germline V gene data show CDR1 as SEHNR and CDR2 as FQNEAQ (reference sequence). This CDR3 region has 11 residues. The sequencing input was PBMCs. V is TRBV7-9 and J is TRBJ2-7; no firm D call. The sequence was obtained from a man between 18 and 35 years old in good health and CMV-seronegative. CDR3 coding DNA: TGTGCCAGCAGCCAATCCAGCGAGCAGTACTTC. Translation: CASSQSSEQYF.